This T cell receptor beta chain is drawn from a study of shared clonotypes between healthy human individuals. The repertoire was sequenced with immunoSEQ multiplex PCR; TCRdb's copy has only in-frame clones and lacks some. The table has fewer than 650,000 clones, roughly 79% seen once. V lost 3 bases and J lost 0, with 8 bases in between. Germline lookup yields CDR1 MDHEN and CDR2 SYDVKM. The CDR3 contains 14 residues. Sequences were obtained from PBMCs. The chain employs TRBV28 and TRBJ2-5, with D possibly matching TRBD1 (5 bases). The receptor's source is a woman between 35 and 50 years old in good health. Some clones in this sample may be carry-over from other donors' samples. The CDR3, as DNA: TGTGCCAGCAGTTTTGGACATAACCAAGAGACCCAGTACTTC. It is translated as CASSFGHNQETQYF.